The sequence of this TCR beta chain was determined in a study of blood T cell repertoires in COVID-19. Study-level information: Specimens from acute and convalescent COVID-19 originated in the United States, Italy and Spain. Nucleic acid was either cDNA or gDNA, and it came from T cells, B-cell-depleted T cells, or PBMCs.

The assay was immunoSEQ multiplex PCR, and TCRdb's table has in-frame clones only and misses some. The sample includes approximately 320,000 clones, about nine tenths of them seen just once. This clone was counted only a few times. Membership in each cohort depended on participant-reported clinical history. Two negative PCRs, clearance, or symptom resolution characterized the recovered Cohort 3 donors. The germline V and J ends were trimmed by 1 base and 6 bases, with 15 bases remaining between them. Germline V gene lookup returns CDR1 LGHDT and CDR2 YNNKEL (reference sequence). The CDR3 spans 15 residues.

The TCR comes from a man aged 55 to 70 who had recovered from COVID-19. The genes are TRBV3-1 (or the pseudogene TRBV3-2) and TRBJ1-2, with D possibly TRBD1 on 5 matching bases. The sample consisted of PBMCs or T cells enriched from blood (not recorded which). DNA of the CDR3: TGTGCCAGCAGCCAAGGTGTAGGGGTTTATGATGGCTACACCTTC. Translation: CASSQGVGVYDGYTF.